A single sample is the source of the 27 T cell receptor beta chains below, sequenced in a study of neurological immune-mediated disorders. Each CDR3 protein is one row after TCRdb ran MiXCR on the 5' RACE reads. The sample gives about 89,000 distinct CDR3 sequences, 2.6% of which show up once; 0.95% to 1.3% is in the top ten. The sequenced sample was PBMCs. Every receptor here comes from a woman aged 25 to 45 with multiple sclerosis.

This clonotype was found many times. V and J are TRBV7-9 and TRBJ1-3; no definite D call. The germline gives CDR1 SEHNR, CDR2 FQNEAQ (reference sequence). The CDR3 has 13 amino acids. Trimming removed 6 bases from V and 0 bases from J, with 6 bases in between. In DNA form, the CDR3 reads TGTGCCAGCAGGGACCTCTCTGGAAACACCATATATTTT. It is translated as CASRDLSGNTIYF. Complete variable domain (other parts from reference TRBV7-9 and TRBJ1-3): DTGVSQNPRHKITKRGQNVTFRCDPISEHNRLYWYRQTLGQGPEFLTYFQNEAQLEKSRLLSDRFSAERPKGSFSTLEIQRTEQGDSAMYLCASRDLSGNTIYFGEGSWLTVV.

This clonotype was seen many times. The chain joins TRBV5-1 to TRBJ2-3; possibly TRBD1 for D (5 bases). This CDR3 has 13 residues. V lost 4 bases and J lost 6, with 12 bases in between. Germline CDR1 is SGHRS and CDR2 is YFSETQ. CDR3 in amino acids: CASSLDQGDTQYF. The CDR3 DNA reads as TGCGCCAGCAGCCTCGACCAGGGTGATACGCAGTATTTT.

This clonotype has a count of ten or more. This chain uses TRBV20-1 with TRBJ1-4; 8 bases agree with TRBD1. J was trimmed by 8 bases and V by 3 bases; bases with no gene match: 8. The CDR3 is made up of 14 amino acids. CDR1 is DFQATT and CDR2 is SNEGSKA in the germline V gene (reference sequence). The CDR3 region has the DNA TGCAGTGCTAGTCTGGACAGGGCCGGGGAAAAACTGTTTTTT. It translates to CSASLDRAGEKLFF.

This clonotype showed up many times. This sequence joins TRBV6-5 and TRBJ1-5, with TRBD1 identical over 7 bases. V dropped 2 bases and J dropped 4; count of bases not matched to a gene: 2. The CDR3 extends over 14 amino acids. Germline V gene data show CDR1 as MNHEY and CDR2 as SVGAGI. The chain's CDR3 is CASSYATGNQPQHF. The DNA for the CDR3 is TGTGCCAGCAGTTACGCGACAGGGAATCAGCCCCAGCATTTT.

In this sample, this clonotype turned up many times. The rearrangement uses TRBV19 and TRBJ1-2; 10 positions match TRBD1. CDR3 size: 15 residues. Unmatched junction bases numbered 10, after V lost 7 bases and J lost 5 bases. Germline V gene lookup returns CDR1 LNHDA and CDR2 SQIVND (reference sequence). CDR3 sequence: CASTGTGELMYGYTF. The CDR3 DNA reads as TGTGCCAGTACCGGGACAGGGGAATTAATGTATGGCTACACCTTC.

This clonotype was seen many times. The chain employs TRBV2 and TRBJ2-2; TRBD2 might be the D (6 bases). V was pared by 2 bases and J by 8 bases, with 9 bases between. CDR3 size: 13 residues. The germline CDR1 and CDR2 sequences are SNHLY and FYNNEI. The DNA of the CDR3 is TGTGCCAGCAGTGAAATGGGAGGAGGGGAGCTGTTTTTT. It codes for CASSEMGGGELFF.

This clonotype was recorded many times. The rearrangement links TRBV7-9 to TRBJ1-1; D is perhaps TRBD1 (6 bases). This CDR3 has 13 residues. Trimming removed 5 bases at V and 7 bases at J, with 14 bases between. CDR1 is SEHNR and CDR2 is FQNEAQ in the germline V gene (reference sequence). In DNA form, the CDR3 reads TGTGCCAGCAGCAATACCGGACAGAGTGAAGCTTTCTTT. It codes for CASSNTGQSEAFF.

This clonotype has at least ten counts. The gene calls are TRBV5-1 and TRBJ2-3, with D maybe TRBD1 (6 bases). V lost 2 bases, J lost 6 bases, and 13 bases lay in between. This CDR3 spans 14 amino acids. Germline CDR1 reads SGHRS; CDR2 reads YFSETQ. The CDR3 protein is CASSFGTKGDTQYF. CDR3 nucleotide sequence: TGCGCCAGCAGCTTTGGGACAAAAGGGGATACGCAGTATTTT.

This clonotype was detected many times. V usage is TRBV20-1 and J usage is TRBJ2-7; 7 bases line up with TRBD2. V was pared by 5 bases and J by 3 bases, with 13 bases of the junction left unmatched. Germline CDR1 is DFQATT and CDR2 is SNEGSKA (reference sequence). This CDR3 has 15 amino acids. The CDR3: CSAPPGGSALYEQYF. CDR3 in DNA: TGCAGTGCTCCCCCAGGCGGGAGCGCTCTCTACGAGCAGTACTTC.

The chain employs TRBV29-1 and TRBJ1-1; D perhaps matches TRBD1 (6 bases). V lost 4 bases and J 1 base, leaving 13 bases between the germline ends. The CDR3 runs to 14 residues. Germline assignment: CDR1 SQVTM and CDR2 ANQGSEA. DNA of the CDR3: TGCAGCGTTGGAGTCAGGGGCGAGAACACTGAAGCTTTCTTT. Protein sequence: CSVGVRGENTEAFF.

The CDR3 nucleotides are TGTGCCAGCGATACGGGTAATGAGCAGTTCTTC. Translation: CASDTGNEQFF. The chain recombines TRBV14 with TRBJ2-1; D gene uncertain. Trimming took 8 bases from V and 7 from J, leaving 9 bases between them. Germline loops: CDR1 SGHDN, CDR2 FVKESK. CDR3 length: 11 amino acids.

This clonotype came up many times. The J gene is TRBJ1-1, the V gene TRBV5-5, with 7 bases aligning to TRBD1. The CDR3 spans 14 residues. The germline V gene has CDR1 SGHKS and CDR2 YYEKEE (reference sequence). Trimming took 0 bases from V and 3 from J; bases not matched to a gene: 2. The CDR3 loop reads CASSLAGGDTEAFF. In DNA form, the CDR3 reads TGTGCCAGCAGCTTGGCAGGGGGAGACACTGAAGCTTTCTTT.

This clonotype has a count of ten or more. J is TRBJ2-3 and V is TRBV10-2; 8 bases are shared with TRBD2. Germline loops: CDR1 WSHSY, CDR2 SAAADI. Losses at the gene ends were 6 bases for V and 8 bases for J; bases not matched to a gene: 16. The CDR3 sequence is 16 residues long. The CDR3 DNA reads TGCGCCAGCAGAATAGCGGGAAGTCGGACCTCGGGTACGCAGTATTTT. Translation gives CASRIAGSRTSGTQYF.

This clonotype was seen many times. This chain joins TRBV24-1 and TRBJ2-2; D is unclear. This CDR3 region has 12 residues. Looked up from germline, CDR1 is KGHDR and CDR2 is SFDVKD. Trimming took off 1 base at V and 8 bases at J, with 4 bases between the two ends. CDR3 in DNA: TGTGCCACCAGTGATTTTCGGGGGGAGCTGTTTTTT. Encoded protein: CATSDFRGELFF.

In this sample, this clonotype turned up many times. The gene calls are TRBV27 and TRBJ2-3; TRBD2 agrees at 7 bases. V shed 3 bases and J 0 bases; nucleotides not matched to a gene: 9. Germline CDR1 and CDR2: MNHEY and SMNVEV (reference sequence). CDR3 length: 17 amino acids. The chain's CDR3 is CASSFTGLESSTDTQYF. The CDR3 DNA follows: TGTGCCAGCAGTTTCACAGGACTAGAGTCTAGCACAGATACGCAGTATTTT.

This clonotype was detected ten times or more. The chain is built from TRBV20-1 and TRBJ2-5, with a weak D call TRBD1 (5 bases). Germline-derived CDR1 and CDR2 are DFQATT and SNEGSKA (reference sequence). This CDR3 has 16 amino acids. Between the trimmed V and J ends, which lost 0 bases and 5 bases, there was a span of 19 bases. CDR3 coding DNA: TGCAGTGCTAGAGATTCCCGAAATTTAGCAGGGGAGACCCAGTACTTC. Its translation is CSARDSRNLAGETQYF.

This clonotype was observed many times. This rearrangement joins TRBV5-8 to TRBJ2-4; the D is unclear. Trimming cost V 4 bases and J 0 bases, with 8 bases left between them. CDR1 is SGHTS and CDR2 is YDEGEE in the germline V gene. The CDR3 contains 14 residues. The DNA for the CDR3 is TGTGCCAGCAGCACCACAGTAGCCAAAAACATTCAGTACTTC. Translation: CASSTTVAKNIQYF.

This clonotype has ten or more counts. This chain connects TRBV29-1 to TRBJ2-5; tentatively, D is TRBD2 (6 bases). Trimming took 4 bases from V and 2 from J, leaving 14 bases between them. Germline CDR1 reads SQVTM; CDR2 reads ANQGSEA. This CDR3 has 14 amino acids. The CDR3 protein is CSVAAGTDQETQYF. The CDR3 nucleotides read TGCAGCGTTGCGGCGGGGACGGATCAAGAGACCCAGTACTTC.

This clonotype was counted at least ten times. The rearrangement links TRBV12-3 or TRBV12-4 to TRBJ1-3, with 7 bases identical to TRBD1. Unmatched junction bases numbered 8, after V lost 5 bases and J lost 1 base. The CDR3 has 16 residues. The CDR3 reads CASSARQGWSGNTIYF. CDR3 DNA: TGTGCCAGCAGTGCCCGACAGGGATGGTCTGGAAACACCATATATTTT.

There are many counts of this clonotype. The genes are TRBV4-2 and TRBJ1-2, with 10 bases aligning to TRBD1. This CDR3 is built from 15 residues. V lost 4 bases to trimming and J lost 3 bases; unmatched junction nucleotides: 5. Germline V gives CDR1 LGHNA, CDR2 YNFKEQ. This CDR3 reads CASSRGQGSDYGYTF. The CDR3 DNA sequence: TGTGCCAGCAGCCGGGGACAGGGGAGCGACTATGGCTACACCTTC.

This clonotype was seen at least ten times. The chain has TRBV6-1 and TRBJ2-2; D uncertain. Germline V gene data show CDR1 as MNHNS and CDR2 as SASEGT. Trimming took off 3 bases at V and 4 bases at J, with 12 bases between the two ends. The CDR3 is made up of 15 amino acids. The CDR3 loop is CASSELWGPTGELFF. The CDR3 DNA sequence: TGTGCCAGCAGTGAGTTGTGGGGTCCCACCGGGGAGCTGTTTTTT.

This clonotype was found a few times. A read error is possible here, since a much larger clone lies one base away. The chain joins TRBV14 to TRBJ1-5; D uncertain. The CDR3 is 13 residues long. CDR1 and CDR2 (germline): SGHDN, FVKESK. The CDR3 region has the DNA TGTGCCAGCAGCCAAGGGGTCAATCAGCACCAGCATTTT. It specifies CASSQGVNQHQHF.

As to this clonotype: Possible read error: a much larger clone is one base away. V and J are TRBV6-5 and TRBJ2-3; 10 bases line up with TRBD2. Germline CDR1 and CDR2: MNHEY and SVGAGI. The CDR3 extends over 14 amino acids. The CDR3: CASNPSGRFDKQYF. CDR3 in DNA: TGTGCCAGCAATCCTAGCGGGAGATTTGATAAGCAGTATTTT.

Many counts were recorded for this clonotype. This rearrangement joins TRBV7-2 to TRBJ1-2, with unresolved D. Germline assignment: CDR1 SGHTA and CDR2 FQGNSA. The length of the CDR3 is 15 residues. Trimming cost V 0 bases and J 8 bases, with 16 bases left between them. The CDR3 reads CASSLAMSPSGGYTF. Here the CDR3 DNA reads TGTGCCAGCAGCTTAGCTATGTCACCAAGCGGAGGCTACACCTTC. Filled out from reference TRBV7-2 and TRBJ1-2, the complete variable domain reads GAGVSQSPSNKVTEKGKDVELRCDPISGHTALYWYRQSLGQGLEFLIYFQGNSAPDKSGLPSDRFSAERTGGSVSTLTIQRTQQEDSAVYLCASSLAMSPSGGYTFGSGTRLTVV.

This clonotype was counted ten times or more. This chain connects TRBV7-2 to TRBJ2-7; 8 bases map to TRBD2. Losses at the gene ends were 8 bases for V and 0 bases for J; bases not matched to a gene: 12. The CDR3 is 16 amino acids. Germline values: CDR1 SGHTA, CDR2 FQGNSA. The CDR3 DNA is TGTGCCAGCCGTTCAACAGGCGGGGGGAGCTCCTACGAGCAGTACTTC. Protein product: CASRSTGGGSSYEQYF.

This clonotype appeared many times. J is TRBJ1-1 and V is TRBV9, with a tentative D call TRBD1 (5 bases). The germline V gene has CDR1 SGDLS and CDR2 YYNGEE. V was cut by 3 bases and J by 1 base, with 10 bases left in between. The CDR3 sequence is 14 residues long. CDR3 residues: CASSDQGGNTEAFF. CDR3 sequence (DNA): TGTGCCAGCAGCGACCAGGGCGGGAACACTGAAGCTTTCTTT.

This clonotype was seen ten or more times. The chain carries TRBV20-1 and TRBJ2-3; TRBD1 matches at 7 bases. This CDR3 has 14 residues. Germline V CDR1 and CDR2: DFQATT, SNEGSKA (reference sequence). Trimming removed 6 bases from V and 1 base from J; junction bases left unmatched: 7. The CDR3 reads CSAPDREGTDTQYF. The CDR3 DNA reads TGCAGTGCCCCAGACAGGGAAGGCACAGATACGCAGTATTTT.